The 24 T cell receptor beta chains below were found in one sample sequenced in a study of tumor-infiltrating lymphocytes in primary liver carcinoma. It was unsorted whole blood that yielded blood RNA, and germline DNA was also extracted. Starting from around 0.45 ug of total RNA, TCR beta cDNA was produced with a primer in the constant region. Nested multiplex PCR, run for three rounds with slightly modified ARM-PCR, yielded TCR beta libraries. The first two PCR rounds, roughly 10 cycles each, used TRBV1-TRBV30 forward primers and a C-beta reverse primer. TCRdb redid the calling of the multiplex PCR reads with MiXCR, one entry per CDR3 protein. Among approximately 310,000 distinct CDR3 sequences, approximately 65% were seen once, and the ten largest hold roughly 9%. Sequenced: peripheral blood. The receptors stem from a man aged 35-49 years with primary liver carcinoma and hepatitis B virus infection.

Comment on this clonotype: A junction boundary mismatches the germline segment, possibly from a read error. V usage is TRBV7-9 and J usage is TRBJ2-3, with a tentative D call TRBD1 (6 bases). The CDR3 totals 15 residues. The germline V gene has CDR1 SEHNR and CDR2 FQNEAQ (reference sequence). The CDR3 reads CASTLRSGDTDTEYF. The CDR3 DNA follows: TGTGCCAGCACCTTACGATCCGGGGACACAGATACGGAGTATTTT. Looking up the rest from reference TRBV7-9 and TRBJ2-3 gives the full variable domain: DTGVSQNPRHKITKRGQNVTFRCDPISEHNRLYWYRQTLGQGPEFLTYFQNEAQLEKSRLLSDRFSAERPKGSFSTLEIQRTEQGDSAMYLCASTLRSGDTDTEYFGPGTRLTVL.

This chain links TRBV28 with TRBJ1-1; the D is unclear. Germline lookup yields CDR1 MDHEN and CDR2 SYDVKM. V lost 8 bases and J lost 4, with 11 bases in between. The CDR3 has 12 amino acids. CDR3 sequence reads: CASRAGITEAFF. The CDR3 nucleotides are TGTGCCAGCCGAGCAGGTATCACTGAAGCTTTCTTT.

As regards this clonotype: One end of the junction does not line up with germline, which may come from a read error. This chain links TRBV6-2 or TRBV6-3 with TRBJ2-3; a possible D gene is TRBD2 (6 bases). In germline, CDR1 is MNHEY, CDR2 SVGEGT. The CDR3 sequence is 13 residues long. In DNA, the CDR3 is TGTGACAGCAGCCTACTGCCGGGGGATACGCAATATTTT. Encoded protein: CDSSLLPGDTQYF.

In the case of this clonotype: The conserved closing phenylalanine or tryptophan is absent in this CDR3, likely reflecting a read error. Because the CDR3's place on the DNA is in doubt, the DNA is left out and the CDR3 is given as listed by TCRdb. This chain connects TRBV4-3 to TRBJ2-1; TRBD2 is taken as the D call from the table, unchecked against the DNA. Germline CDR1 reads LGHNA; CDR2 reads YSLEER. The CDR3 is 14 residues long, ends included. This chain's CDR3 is CASSQDPGLRDLFS.

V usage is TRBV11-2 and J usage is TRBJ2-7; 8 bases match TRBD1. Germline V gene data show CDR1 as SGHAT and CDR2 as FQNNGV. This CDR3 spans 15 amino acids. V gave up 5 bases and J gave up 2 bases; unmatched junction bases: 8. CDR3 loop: CASSLGTGGPYEQYF. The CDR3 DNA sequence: TGTGCCAGCAGCCTTGGGACAGGAGGGCCCTACGAGCAGTACTTC.

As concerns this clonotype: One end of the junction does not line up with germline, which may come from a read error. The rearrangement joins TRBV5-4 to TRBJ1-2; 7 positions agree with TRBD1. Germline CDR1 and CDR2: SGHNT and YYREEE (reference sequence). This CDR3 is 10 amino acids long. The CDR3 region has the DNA TGTGCCAGCAGCCCCGACCAGGGGGCCTTC. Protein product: CASSPDQGAF.

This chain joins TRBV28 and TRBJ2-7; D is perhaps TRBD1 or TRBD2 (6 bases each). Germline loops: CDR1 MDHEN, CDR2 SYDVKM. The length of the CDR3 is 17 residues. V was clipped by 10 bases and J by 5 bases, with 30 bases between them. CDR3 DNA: TGTGCCACCTCGGGCACAAAAATGAGGGGGGCGAGCGACGAGCAGTACTTC. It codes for CATSGTKMRGASDEQYF. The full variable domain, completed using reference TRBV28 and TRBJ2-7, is DVKVTQSSRYLVKRTGEKVFLECVQDMDHENMFWYRQDPGLGLRLIYFSYDVKMKEKGDIPEGYSVSREKKERFSLILESASTNQTSMYLCATSGTKMRGASDEQYFGPGTRLTVT.

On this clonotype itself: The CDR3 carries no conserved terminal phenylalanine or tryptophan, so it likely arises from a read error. The CDR3 coding sequence is TGCAGCGTCGGGACTAGCGGCTACAATGAACAGTTCTAC. Translation: CSVGTSGYNEQFY. This sequence joins TRBV29-1 and TRBJ2-1, with TRBD2 matching over 11 bases. The V gene's germline CDR1 is SQVTM and CDR2 ANQGSEA. CDR3 length: 13 residues.

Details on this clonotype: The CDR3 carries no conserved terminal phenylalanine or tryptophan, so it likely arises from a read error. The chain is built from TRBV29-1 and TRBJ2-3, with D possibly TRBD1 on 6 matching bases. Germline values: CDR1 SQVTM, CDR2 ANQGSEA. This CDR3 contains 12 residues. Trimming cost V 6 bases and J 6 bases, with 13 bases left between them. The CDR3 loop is CSVQQGTDTQYL. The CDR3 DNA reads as TGCAGCGTGCAACAGGGTACGGATACGCAGTATCTT.

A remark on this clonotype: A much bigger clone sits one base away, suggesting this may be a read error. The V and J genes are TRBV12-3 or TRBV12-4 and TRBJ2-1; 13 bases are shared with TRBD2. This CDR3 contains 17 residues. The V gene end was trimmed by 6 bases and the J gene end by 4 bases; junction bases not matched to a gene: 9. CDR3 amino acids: CASRGTSGILAYNEQFF. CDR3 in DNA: TGTGCCAGCAGGGGGACTAGCGGGATTTTGGCGTACAATGAGCAGTTCTTC.

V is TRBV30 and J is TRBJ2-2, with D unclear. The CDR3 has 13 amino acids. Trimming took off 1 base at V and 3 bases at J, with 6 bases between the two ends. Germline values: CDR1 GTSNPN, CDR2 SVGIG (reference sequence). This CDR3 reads CAWSDQYTGELFF. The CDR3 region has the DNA TGTGCCTGGAGTGACCAATACACCGGGGAGCTGTTTTTT.

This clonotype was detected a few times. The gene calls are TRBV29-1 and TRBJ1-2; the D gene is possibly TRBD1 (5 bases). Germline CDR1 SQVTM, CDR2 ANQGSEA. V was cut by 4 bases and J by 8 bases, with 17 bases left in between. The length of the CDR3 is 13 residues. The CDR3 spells CSVGEGTGGGYTF. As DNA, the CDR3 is TGCAGCGTTGGAGAAGGGACTGGGGGGGGCTACACCTTC.

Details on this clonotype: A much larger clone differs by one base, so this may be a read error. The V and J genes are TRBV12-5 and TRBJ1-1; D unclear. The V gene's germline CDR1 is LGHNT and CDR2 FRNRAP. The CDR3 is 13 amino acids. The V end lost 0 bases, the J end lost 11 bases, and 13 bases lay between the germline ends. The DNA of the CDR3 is TGTGCTAGTGGTTTGGTACCCATGGGTGACGCTTTCTTT. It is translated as CASGLVPMGDAFF.

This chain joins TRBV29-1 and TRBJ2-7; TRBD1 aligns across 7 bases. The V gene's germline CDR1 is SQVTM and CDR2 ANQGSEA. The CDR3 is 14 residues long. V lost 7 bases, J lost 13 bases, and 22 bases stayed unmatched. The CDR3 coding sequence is TGCAGCGCCCGACTGGGGACAGAGGGGGTCGAGTACTACTTC. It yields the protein CSARLGTEGVEYYF.

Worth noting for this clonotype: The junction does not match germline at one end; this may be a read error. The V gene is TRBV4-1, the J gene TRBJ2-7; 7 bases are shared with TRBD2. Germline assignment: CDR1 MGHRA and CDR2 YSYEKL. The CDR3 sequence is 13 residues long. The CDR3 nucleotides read TGCGCCAGCAGCTGGACATGGGACTACGATCAGTACTTC. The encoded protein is CASSWTWDYDQYF.

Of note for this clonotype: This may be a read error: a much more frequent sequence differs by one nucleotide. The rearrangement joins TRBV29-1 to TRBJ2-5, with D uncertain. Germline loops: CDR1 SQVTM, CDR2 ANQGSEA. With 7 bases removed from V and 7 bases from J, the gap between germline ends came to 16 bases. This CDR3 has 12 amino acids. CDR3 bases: TGCAGCGCCTTCGACGTGGTCGGGACCCAGTACTTC. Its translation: CSAFDVVGTQYF.

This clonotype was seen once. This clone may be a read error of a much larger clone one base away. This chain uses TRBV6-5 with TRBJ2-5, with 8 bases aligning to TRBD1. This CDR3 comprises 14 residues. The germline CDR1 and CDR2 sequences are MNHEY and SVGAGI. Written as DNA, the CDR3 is TGTGCCTGCAGTCACAGGGGGTACCAAGAGACCCAGTACTTC. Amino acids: CACSHRGYQETQYF.

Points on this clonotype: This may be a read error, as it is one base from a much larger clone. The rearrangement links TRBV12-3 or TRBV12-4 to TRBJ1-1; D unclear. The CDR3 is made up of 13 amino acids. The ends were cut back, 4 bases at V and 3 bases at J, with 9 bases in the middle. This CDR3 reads CASSSGSDTEAFF. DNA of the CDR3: TGTGCCAGCAGTTCGGGGTCGGACACTGAAGCTTTCTTT.

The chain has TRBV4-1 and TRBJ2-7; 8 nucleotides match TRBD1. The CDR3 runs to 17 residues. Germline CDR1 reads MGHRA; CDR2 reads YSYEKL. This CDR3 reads CVSSHEFSSGQDYEQYF. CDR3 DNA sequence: TGCGTTAGCAGCCATGAATTCTCATCGGGACAGGACTACGAGCAGTACTTC.

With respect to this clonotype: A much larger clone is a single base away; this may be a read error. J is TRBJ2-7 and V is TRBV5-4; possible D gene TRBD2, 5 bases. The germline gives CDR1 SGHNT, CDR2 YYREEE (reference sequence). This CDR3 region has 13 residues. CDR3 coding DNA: TGTGGCAGCAGCTTGAAGGGAGTGGACGAGCAGTACTTC. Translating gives CGSSLKGVDEQYF.

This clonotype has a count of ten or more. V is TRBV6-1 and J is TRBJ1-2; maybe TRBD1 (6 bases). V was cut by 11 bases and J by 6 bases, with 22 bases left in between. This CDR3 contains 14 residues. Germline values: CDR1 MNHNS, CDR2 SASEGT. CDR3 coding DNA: TGTGCCGCGACACATAAATCCAGGGGAGATGGCTACACCTTC. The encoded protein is CAATHKSRGDGYTF.

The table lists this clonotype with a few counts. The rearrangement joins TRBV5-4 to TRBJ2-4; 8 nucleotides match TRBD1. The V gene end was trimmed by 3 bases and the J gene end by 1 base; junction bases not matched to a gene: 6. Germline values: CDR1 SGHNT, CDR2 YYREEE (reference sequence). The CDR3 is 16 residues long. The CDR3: CASSSPQGVAKNIQYF. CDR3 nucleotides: TGTGCCAGCAGCTCGCCACAGGGGGTTGCCAAAAACATTCAGTACTTC.

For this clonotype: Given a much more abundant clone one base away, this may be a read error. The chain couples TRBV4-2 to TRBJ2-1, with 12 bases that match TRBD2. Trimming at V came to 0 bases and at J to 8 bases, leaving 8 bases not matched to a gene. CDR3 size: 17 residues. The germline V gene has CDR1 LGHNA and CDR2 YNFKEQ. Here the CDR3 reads CASSQESSGRAVDEQFF. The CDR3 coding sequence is TGTGCCAGCAGCCAAGAATCTAGCGGGAGGGCCGTCGATGAGCAGTTCTTC.

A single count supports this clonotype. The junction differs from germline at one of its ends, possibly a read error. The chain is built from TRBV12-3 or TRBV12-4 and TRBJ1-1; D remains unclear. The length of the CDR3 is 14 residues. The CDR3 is CVSSFEGGRTEAFF. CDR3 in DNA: TGTGTCAGCAGTTTTGAGGGAGGTCGGACTGAAGCTTTCTTT.